Each of the 18 T cell receptor beta chains below was sequenced from the same sample in a study of blood T cell repertoires in COVID-19. Some clones are missing from TCRdb's copy, which holds only in-frame ones; the method was immunoSEQ multiplex PCR. The sample holds a few hundred thousand clones, approximately 90% seen once. The sequenced material came from peripheral blood. These receptors came from a man aged 18 to 30 with COVID-19, enrolled during active disease.

The chain joins TRBV29-1 to TRBJ1-1, with D unresolved. The V and J ends lost 4 bases and 0 bases respectively, with 9 bases between them. Germline V gene data show CDR1 as SQVTM and CDR2 as ANQGSEA. The CDR3 consists of 13 residues. The CDR3 reads CSVVRKMNTEAFF. The CDR3 nucleotides read TGCAGCGTTGTGCGGAAGATGAACACTGAAGCTTTCTTT.

The chain carries TRBV4-2 and TRBJ1-3; D perhaps matches TRBD1 (6 bases). The V and J ends lost 1 base and 1 base respectively, with 11 bases between them. The germline gives CDR1 LGHNA, CDR2 YNFKEQ. The CDR3 spans 16 residues. The CDR3 coding sequence is TGTGCCAGCAGCCAAGTTGAAGGGGGTTCTGGAAACACCATATATTTT. Amino acid sequence: CASSQVEGGSGNTIYF.

The V call is TRBV30, the J call TRBJ2-3, with 7 bases lining up with TRBD2. V lost 2 bases to trimming and J lost 0 bases; unmatched junction nucleotides: 5. In germline, CDR1 is GTSNPN, CDR2 SVGIG (reference sequence). The length of the CDR3 is 15 residues. The CDR3 DNA reads TGTGCCTGGAGTCTTCGTAGCGGGAGCACAGATACGCAGTATTTT. It is translated as CAWSLRSGSTDTQYF.

The chain combines TRBV21-1 with TRBJ1-5. TRBV21-1 is given as a pseudogene. The CDR3 has 17 amino acids. CDR3 nucleotides: TGTGCCAGCAGCAACGAGAGGAGGGTGGAAAGCAATCAGCCCCAGCATTTT. Residues: CASSNERRVESNQPQHF.

The chain recombines TRBV5-8 with TRBJ2-1; 7 nucleotides line up with TRBD1. CDR1 is SGHTS and CDR2 is YDEGEE in the germline V gene. V trimming: 1 base; J trimming: 6 bases; junction bases outside the gene matches: 1. The CDR3 consists of 13 residues. The CDR3 DNA sequence: TGTGCCAGCAGCTTGCGGGACAGCAATGAGCAGTTCTTC. Its protein product is CASSLRDSNEQFF.

The rearrangement links TRBV7-2 to TRBJ2-3, with 8 bases matching TRBD2. J was trimmed by 4 bases and V by 5 bases; bases with no gene match: 5. The CDR3 covers 14 residues. Germline V gene sequence: CDR1 SGHTA, CDR2 FQGNSA. This chain's CDR3 is CASSRGGRPDTQYF. CDR3 DNA: TGTGCCAGCAGCCGGGGGGGGCGCCCAGATACGCAGTATTTT.

The chain is built from TRBV6-1 and TRBJ1-2; 9 nucleotides match TRBD1. CDR1 and CDR2 from the germline V gene are MNHNS and SASEGT. Losses at the gene ends were 3 bases for V and 1 base for J; bases not matched to a gene: 3. The CDR3 covers 15 residues. CDR3 bases: TGTGCCAGCAGTGAGGGGACAGGGAATAACTATGGCTACACCTTC. Amino acid sequence: CASSEGTGNNYGYTF.

This rearrangement joins TRBV6-5 to TRBJ1-5, with D possibly matching TRBD1 (5 bases). Per germline, CDR1 MNHEY and CDR2 SVGAGI. V gave up 6 bases and J gave up 1 base, with 13 bases separating them. The CDR3 is 15 residues long. The CDR3 here is CASRTRVSSNQPQHF. CDR3 nucleotides: TGTGCCAGCAGGACCAGGGTGTCAAGCAATCAGCCCCAGCATTTT.

V usage is TRBV6-5 and J usage is TRBJ1-2, with 8 bases identical to TRBD1. The CDR3 is 16 residues long. Germline-derived CDR1 and CDR2 are MNHEY and SVGAGI. V trimming: 2 bases; J trimming: 3 bases; junction bases outside the gene matches: 8. Here the CDR3 reads CASSYTIGQGDYGYTF. The CDR3 DNA reads as TGTGCCAGCAGTTACACGATCGGACAGGGCGACTATGGCTACACCTTC.

V is TRBV27 and J is TRBJ2-1; 7 nucleotides align to TRBD2. The CDR3 has 15 residues. The trim removed 4 bases at V and 6 bases at J, leaving 9 bases unmatched. Germline loops: CDR1 MNHEY, CDR2 SMNVEV (reference sequence). This chain's CDR3 is CASSWPWGGPNEQFF. CDR3 nucleotide sequence: TGTGCCAGCAGTTGGCCGTGGGGGGGTCCCAATGAGCAGTTCTTC.

The genes are TRBV10-3 and TRBJ2-1; 8 bases map to TRBD1. The junction had 10 bases not matched to a gene; V was cut back by 4 bases and J by 8 bases. Per germline, CDR1 ENHRY and CDR2 SYGVKD. The CDR3 consists of 15 residues. Here the CDR3 reads CAISAQGALVYEQFF. Written as DNA, the CDR3 is TGTGCCATCAGTGCCCAGGGGGCGCTCGTCTATGAGCAGTTCTTC.

The chain's CDR3 is CASSPPFGRPYF. The CDR3 coding sequence is TGTGCCAGCAGTCCACCCTTCGGGAGGCCGTACTTC. The chain employs TRBV6-5 and TRBJ2-7, with TRBD2 identical over 7 bases. CDR1 is MNHEY, CDR2 SVGAGI, per germline. V gave up 5 bases and J gave up 12 bases; unmatched junction bases: 10. The CDR3 has 12 residues.

This chain links TRBV7-9 with TRBJ2-1; 12 bases are a match to TRBD2. The CDR3 length is 16 residues. The V segment lost 0 bases and the J segment 4 bases; nucleotides outside the gene matches: 1. Germline loops: CDR1 SEHNR, CDR2 FQNEAQ (reference sequence). The CDR3 loop is CASSLAGTSGYNEQFF. For the CDR3, the DNA is TGTGCCAGCAGCTTAGCCGGGACTAGCGGGTACAATGAGCAGTTCTTC.

The chain couples TRBV24-1 to TRBJ2-1; 9 bases align to TRBD2. The CDR3 sequence is 17 residues long. Germline CDR1 and CDR2: KGHDR and SFDVKD. Trimming cost V 6 bases and J 7 bases; bases outside gene matches: 15. The CDR3 sequence is CATSKGLISGSGNEQFF. The CDR3, as DNA: TGTGCCACCAGTAAGGGACTGATTAGCGGGAGTGGAAATGAGCAGTTCTTC.

This rearrangement joins TRBV9 to TRBJ2-3, with 15 bases lining up with TRBD2. CDR3 size: 19 residues. Germline CDR1 is SGDLS and CDR2 is YYNGEE. V was clipped by 3 bases and J by 2 bases; unmatched bases: 10. The CDR3 sequence is CASSAGLAGGLWDTDTQYF. CDR3 nucleotides: TGTGCCAGCAGCGCAGGACTAGCGGGGGGGCTTTGGGACACAGATACGCAGTATTTT.

This chain links TRBV5-6 with TRBJ2-2; D remains unclear. The V gene's germline CDR1 is SGHDT and CDR2 YYEEEE. Trimming took off 0 bases at V and 5 bases at J, with 17 bases between the two ends. There are 17 residues in the CDR3. As DNA, the CDR3 is TGTGCCAGCAGCTTGGCCTATCGGCAGCCTAGGACCGGGGAGCTGTTTTTT. Its translation: CASSLAYRQPRTGELFF. Combining the CDR3 with reference TRBV5-6 and TRBJ2-2 gives the whole variable domain DAGVTQSPTHLIKTRGQQVTLRCSPKSGHDTVSWYQQALGQGPQFIFQYYEEEERQRGNFPDRFSGHQFPNYSSELNVNALLLGDSALYLCASSLAYRQPRTGELFFGEGSRLTVL.

The gene calls are TRBV5-1 and TRBJ1-1; D uncertain. This CDR3 spans 14 amino acids. The germline V gene encodes CDR1 SGHRS and CDR2 YFSETQ. The V gene lost 4 bases and the J gene lost 0 bases, with 10 bases spanning the gap. CDR3 sequence reads: CASSPTELNTEAFF. In DNA form, the CDR3 reads TGCGCCAGCAGCCCTACAGAGTTGAACACTGAAGCTTTCTTT.

The J gene is TRBJ1-2, the V gene TRBV11-2; 11 positions agree with TRBD1. V trimming: 4 bases; J trimming: 8 bases; junction bases outside the gene matches: 9. Germline CDR1 reads SGHAT; CDR2 reads FQNNGV. CDR3 length equals 15 residues. The CDR3 loop reads CASSYGDRGSLGYTF. CDR3 in DNA: TGTGCCAGCAGCTACGGGGACAGGGGGTCCCTCGGCTACACCTTC.